The 12 T cell receptor beta chains below were found in one sample sequenced in a study of cytomegalovirus exposure and HLA in healthy donors. Repertoires were generated with immunoSEQ multiplex PCR, while TCRdb's copy carries only in-frame clones and drops some. This sample has approximately 90,000 clones, with approximately 95% found just once. The sequencing input was PBMCs. These receptors originate from a woman aged 30 to 39 in good health and CMV-seropositive.

This rearrangement joins TRBV18 to TRBJ2-7; 10 bases fit TRBD2. CDR3 length: 18 amino acids. V was clipped by 3 bases and J by 4 bases; unmatched bases: 15. CDR1 KGHSH and CDR2 LQKENI come from the germline V gene. CDR3 amino acids: CASSPKQGASGRVYEQYF. CDR3 sequence (DNA): TGTGCCAGCTCACCTAAACAGGGCGCGAGCGGGAGGGTGTACGAGCAGTACTTC.

The rearrangement joins TRBV15 to TRBJ2-1; D is unclear. V was trimmed by 1 base and J by 6 bases, leaving 13 bases between them. The CDR3 covers 15 residues. The V gene's germline CDR1 is LNHNV and CDR2 YYDKDF (reference sequence). CDR3 region: CATSRVSEAPNEQFF. The DNA of the CDR3 is TGTGCCACCAGCAGAGTGAGCGAGGCCCCCAATGAGCAGTTCTTC. Full variable domain (remainder filled in from reference TRBV15 and TRBJ2-1): DAMVIQNPRYQVTQFGKPVTLSCSQTLNHNVMYWYQQKSSQAPKLLFHYYDKDFNNEADTPDNFQSRRPNTSFCFLDIRSPGLGDTAMYLCATSRVSEAPNEQFFGPGTRLTVL.

The genes are TRBV19 and TRBJ2-7; 8 bases are shared with TRBD2. The V gene's germline CDR1 is LNHDA and CDR2 SQIVND (reference sequence). Germline trimming cut 5 bases from V and 3 bases from J; bases unmatched to any gene: 9. The CDR3 runs to 15 residues. For the CDR3, the DNA is TGTGCCAGTAGTTTTAGCGGGAATAATGACTACGAGCAGTACTTC. Translated, it gives CASSFSGNNDYEQYF.

This chain links TRBV6-6 with TRBJ1-2; D is perhaps TRBD1 (5 bases). Trimming shortened V by 5 bases and J by 1 base, and 11 bases separated the two germline ends. CDR1 and CDR2 from the germline V gene are MNHNY and SVGAGI (reference sequence). The CDR3 consists of 14 residues. CDR3 sequence: CASSIGGGNYGYTF. In DNA, the CDR3 is TGTGCCAGCAGTATCGGGGGGGGTAACTATGGCTACACCTTC.

The chain combines TRBV10-3 with TRBJ1-2; no clear D. Germline V gene sequence: CDR1 ENHRY, CDR2 SYGVKD. Trimming stripped 7 bases from V and 4 bases from J, with 19 bases between. This CDR3 is built from 15 residues. CDR3 coding DNA: TGTGCCATCACCCCGATGGAGGGCGGACCCTATGGCTACACCTTC. It translates to CAITPMEGGPYGYTF.

The gene calls are TRBV6-1 and TRBJ2-5; possible D gene TRBD1, 6 bases. Between the trimmed V and J ends, which lost 3 bases and 5 bases, there was a span of 13 bases. CDR1 is MNHNS and CDR2 is SASEGT in the germline V gene. CDR3 size: 14 residues. The CDR3 sequence: CASSEPGVGETQYF. The CDR3 DNA reads TGTGCCAGCAGTGAGCCAGGGGTCGGGGAGACCCAGTACTTC.

The V call is TRBV4-3, the J call TRBJ2-2; D perhaps matches TRBD2 (7 bases). Trimming removed 1 base at V and 6 bases at J, with 15 bases between. The CDR3 totals 16 residues. Germline CDR1 is LGHNA and CDR2 is YSLEER. CDR3 residues: CASSQGNSGGAGELFF. In DNA, the CDR3 is TGCGCCAGCAGCCAAGGGAATTCGGGGGGCGCCGGGGAGCTGTTTTTT.

The chain links TRBV6-6 to TRBJ2-1; D gene ambiguous. The CDR3 sequence is 11 residues long. Germline assignment: CDR1 MNHNY and CDR2 SVGAGI (reference sequence). With 2 bases removed from V and 9 bases from J, the gap between germline ends came to 5 bases. DNA for the CDR3: TGTGCCAGCAGTTACGGGCCTGAGCAGTTCTTC. It codes for CASSYGPEQFF.

The J gene is TRBJ1-1, the V gene TRBV29-1; a weak D match, TRBD1 (6 bases). Per germline, CDR1 SQVTM and CDR2 ANQGSEA. V shed 1 base and J shed 3 bases, with 15 bases lying between them. The CDR3 loop spans 15 amino acids. For the CDR3, the DNA is TGCAGCGTTGAAGGTAGCAGGGGCGCATACACTGAAGCTTTCTTT. Its translation is CSVEGSRGAYTEAFF.

This rearrangement joins TRBV6-5 to TRBJ2-7; D uncertain. Trimming took 5 bases from V and 2 from J, leaving 16 bases between them. The CDR3 totals 15 residues. Per germline, CDR1 MNHEY and CDR2 SVGAGI. The CDR3, as DNA: TGTGCCAGCAGTGCCCCCGGAGTCCGAACCTACGAGCAGTACTTC. It yields the protein CASSAPGVRTYEQYF.

The rearrangement links TRBV7-2 to TRBJ2-3; tentatively, D is TRBD1 (5 bases). This CDR3 spans 19 amino acids. Germline V lookup: CDR1 SGHTA, CDR2 FQGNSA. V was trimmed by 2 bases and J by 0 bases, leaving 21 bases between them. CDR3 in DNA: TGTGCCAGCAGCTTATTCGTAATAACAGGCCCTCCTAGCACAGATACGCAGTATTTT. Encoded protein: CASSLFVITGPPSTDTQYF. The full variable domain, in which reference TRBV7-2 and TRBJ2-3 provide the parts outside the CDR3, is GAGVSQSPSNKVTEKGKDVELRCDPISGHTALYWYRQSLGQGLEFLIYFQGNSAPDKSGLPSDRFSAERTGGSVSTLTIQRTQQEDSAVYLCASSLFVITGPPSTDTQYFGPGTRLTVL.

This chain links TRBV15 with TRBJ2-5, with D perhaps matching TRBD1 (6 bases). The J call may be faulty, since TRBJ2-7 better matches the DNA end. The germline CDR1 and CDR2 sequences are LNHNV and YYDKDF (reference sequence). The CDR3 covers 14 residues. The CDR3 sequence is CATSINREPHEQYF. The DNA of the CDR3 is TGTGCCACCAGCATAAACAGGGAACCCCACGAGCAGTACTTC.